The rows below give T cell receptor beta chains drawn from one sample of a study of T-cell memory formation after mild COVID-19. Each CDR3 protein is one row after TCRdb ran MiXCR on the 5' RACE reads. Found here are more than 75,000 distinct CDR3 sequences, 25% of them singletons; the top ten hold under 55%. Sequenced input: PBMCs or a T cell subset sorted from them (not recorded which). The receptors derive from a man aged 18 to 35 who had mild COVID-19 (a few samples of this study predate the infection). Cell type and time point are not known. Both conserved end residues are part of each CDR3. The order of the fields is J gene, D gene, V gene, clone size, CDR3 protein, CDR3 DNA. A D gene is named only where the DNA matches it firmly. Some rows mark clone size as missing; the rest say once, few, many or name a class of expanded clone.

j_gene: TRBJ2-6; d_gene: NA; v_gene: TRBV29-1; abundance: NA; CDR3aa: CSVSYQGTGANVLTF; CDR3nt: TGCAGCGTAAGTTATCAGGGGACTGGGGCCAACGTCCTGACTTTC
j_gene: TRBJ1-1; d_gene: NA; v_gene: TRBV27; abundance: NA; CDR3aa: CASSFRGTNTEAFF; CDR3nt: TGTGCCAGCAGTTTTAGGGGGACGAACACTGAAGCTTTCTTT
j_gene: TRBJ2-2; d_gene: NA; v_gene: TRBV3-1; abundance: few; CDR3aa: CASSGTIGELFF; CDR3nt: TGTGCCAGCAGCGGGACAATCGGGGAGCTGTTTTTT
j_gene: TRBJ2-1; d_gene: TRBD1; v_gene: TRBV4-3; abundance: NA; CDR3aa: CASSLATGVYNEQFF; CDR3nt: TGCGCCAGCAGCCTGGCGACAGGGGTTTACAATGAGCAGTTCTTC
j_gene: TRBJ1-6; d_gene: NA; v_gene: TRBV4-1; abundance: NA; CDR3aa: CASSQEKAGFDSPLHF; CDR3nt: TGCGCCAGCAGCCAAGAGAAGGCGGGGTTTGATTCACCCCTCCACTTT
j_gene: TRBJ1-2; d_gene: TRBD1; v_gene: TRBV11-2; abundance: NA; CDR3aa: CASSASPGQGDGYTF; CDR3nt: TGTGCCAGCAGCGCGTCACCGGGACAGGGAGATGGCTACACCTTC
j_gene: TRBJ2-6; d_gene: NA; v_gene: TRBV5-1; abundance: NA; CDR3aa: CASRLDGANVLTF; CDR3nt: TGCGCCTCCCGGTTGGATGGGGCCAACGTCCTGACTTTC
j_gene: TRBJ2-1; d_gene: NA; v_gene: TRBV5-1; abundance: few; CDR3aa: CASRPTRRGQYNEQFF; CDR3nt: TGCGCCAGCAGGCCGACGCGACGGGGCCAGTACAATGAGCAGTTCTTC
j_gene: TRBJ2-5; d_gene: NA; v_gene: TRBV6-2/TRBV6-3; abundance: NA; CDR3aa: CASSYLVWETQYF; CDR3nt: TGTGCCAGCAGTTACCTCGTGTGGGAGACCCAGTACTTC
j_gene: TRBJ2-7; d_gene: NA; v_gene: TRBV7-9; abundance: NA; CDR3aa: CASSQVLQGEQYF; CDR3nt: TGTGCCAGCAGCCAAGTCCTTCAAGGTGAGCAGTACTTC
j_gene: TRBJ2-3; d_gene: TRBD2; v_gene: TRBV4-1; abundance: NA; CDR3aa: CASSQMPSGGALDTQYF; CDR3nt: TGCGCCAGCAGCCAAATGCCTAGCGGGGGGGCCCTAGATACGCAGTATTTT
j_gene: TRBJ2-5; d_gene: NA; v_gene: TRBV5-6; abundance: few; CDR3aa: CASSFERETQYF; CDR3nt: TGTGCCAGCAGCTTTGAAAGGGAGACCCAGTACTTC
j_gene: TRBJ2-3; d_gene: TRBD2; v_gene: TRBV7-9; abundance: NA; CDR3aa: CASSFTGLAADTQYF; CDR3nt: TGTGCCAGCAGCTTTACGGGACTAGCGGCAGATACGCAGTATTTT
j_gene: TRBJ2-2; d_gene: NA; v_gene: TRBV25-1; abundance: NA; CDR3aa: CASRQGAGELFF; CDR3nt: TGTGCCAGCAGACAGGGAGCCGGGGAGCTGTTTTTT
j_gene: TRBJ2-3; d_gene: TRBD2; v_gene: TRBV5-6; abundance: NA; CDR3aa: CASSTGLAWVDTQYF; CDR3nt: TGTGCCAGCAGTACGGGACTAGCGTGGGTAGATACGCAGTATTTT
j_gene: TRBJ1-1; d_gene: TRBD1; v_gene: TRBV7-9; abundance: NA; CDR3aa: CASSSGQGARTTEAFF; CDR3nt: TGTGCCAGCAGCTCAGGACAGGGGGCGCGAACCACTGAAGCTTTCTTT
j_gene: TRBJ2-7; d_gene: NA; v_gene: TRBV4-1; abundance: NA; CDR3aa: CASSAVGYEQYF; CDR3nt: TGCGCCAGCAGCGCCGTGGGCTACGAGCAGTACTTC
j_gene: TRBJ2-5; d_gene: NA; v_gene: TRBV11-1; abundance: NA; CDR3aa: CASSLKTGFETQYF; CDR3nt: TGTGCCAGCAGCTTAAAAACAGGGTTTGAGACCCAGTACTTC
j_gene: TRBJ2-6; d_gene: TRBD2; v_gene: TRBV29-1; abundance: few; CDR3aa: CSVEGGSGANVLTF; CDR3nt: TGCAGCGTTGAGGGGGGGAGCGGGGCCAACGTCCTGACTTTC
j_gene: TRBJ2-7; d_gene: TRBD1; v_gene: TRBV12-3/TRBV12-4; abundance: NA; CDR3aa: CASNGGTGLGEQYF; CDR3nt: TGTGCCAGCAACGGCGGGACAGGGCTGGGTGAGCAGTACTTC
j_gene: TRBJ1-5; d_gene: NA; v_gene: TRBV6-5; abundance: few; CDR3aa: CASSEDGYSNQPQHF; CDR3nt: TGTGCCAGCAGTGAGGACGGGTATAGCAATCAGCCCCAGCATTTT
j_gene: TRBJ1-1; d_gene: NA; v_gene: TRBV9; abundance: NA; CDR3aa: CASSVGQDTEAFF; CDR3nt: TGTGCCAGCAGCGTGGGACAAGACACTGAAGCTTTCTTT
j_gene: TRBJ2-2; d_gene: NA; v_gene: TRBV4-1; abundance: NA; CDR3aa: CASRLSWSNTGELFF; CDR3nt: TGCGCCAGCAGGCTGAGTTGGTCGAACACCGGGGAGCTGTTTTTT
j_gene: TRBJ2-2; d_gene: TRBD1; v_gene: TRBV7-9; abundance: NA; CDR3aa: CASRSTGDYYTGELFF; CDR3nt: TGTGCCAGCAGATCGACAGGGGATTATTACACCGGGGAGCTGTTTTTT
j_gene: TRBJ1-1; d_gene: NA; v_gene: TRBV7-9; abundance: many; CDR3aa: CASSLARGPAFF; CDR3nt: TGTGCCAGCAGCTTAGCCCGGGGGCCGGCTTTCTTT
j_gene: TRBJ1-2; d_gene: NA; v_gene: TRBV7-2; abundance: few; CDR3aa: CASSLVVGAISNYGYTF; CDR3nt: TGTGCCAGCAGCTTAGTGGTGGGGGCTATATCTAACTATGGCTACACCTTC
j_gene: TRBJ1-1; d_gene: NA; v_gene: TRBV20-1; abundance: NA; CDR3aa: CSAIRGGEAFF; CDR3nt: TGCAGTGCTATCCGAGGAGGTGAAGCTTTCTTT
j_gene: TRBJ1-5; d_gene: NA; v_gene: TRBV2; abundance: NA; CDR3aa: CASSGIWVSNQPQHF; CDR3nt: TGTGCCAGCAGTGGGATCTGGGTCAGCAATCAGCCCCAGCATTTT
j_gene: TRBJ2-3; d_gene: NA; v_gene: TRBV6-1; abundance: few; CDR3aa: CASRQGGEDTQYF; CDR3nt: TGTGCCAGCAGACAGGGAGGGGAGGATACGCAGTATTTT
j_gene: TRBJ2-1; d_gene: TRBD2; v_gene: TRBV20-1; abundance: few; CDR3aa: CSAIDGAGGYNEQFF; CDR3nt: TGCAGTGCGATCGATGGAGCGGGGGGGTACAATGAGCAGTTCTTC
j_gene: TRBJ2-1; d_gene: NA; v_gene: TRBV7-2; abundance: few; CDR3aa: CASSLTEQFF; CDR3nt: TGTGCCAGCAGCTTAACTGAGCAGTTCTTC
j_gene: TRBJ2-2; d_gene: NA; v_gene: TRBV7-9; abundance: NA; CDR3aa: CASSLSGSLDSFTGELFF; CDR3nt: TGTGCCAGCAGCTTATCAGGTTCGCTGGACTCTTTCACCGGGGAGCTGTTTTTT
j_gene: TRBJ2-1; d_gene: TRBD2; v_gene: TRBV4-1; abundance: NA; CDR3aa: CASSPFPQTSGEYNEQFF; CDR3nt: TGCGCCAGCAGCCCGTTTCCGCAAACTAGCGGGGAATACAATGAGCAGTTCTTC
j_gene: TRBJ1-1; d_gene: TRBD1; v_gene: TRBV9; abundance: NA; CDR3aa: CASSPGTGYGGTEAFF; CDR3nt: TGTGCCAGCAGCCCCGGGACAGGGTATGGGGGAACTGAAGCTTTCTTT
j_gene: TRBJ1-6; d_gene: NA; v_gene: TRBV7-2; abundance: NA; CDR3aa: CASTLDGNSPLHF; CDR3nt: TGTGCCAGCACCCTAGACGGAAATTCACCCCTCCACTTT